These T cell receptor beta chains were read from a single sample in a study of CD8+ T cells in alopecia areata. Sequencing was performed with immunoSEQ multiplex PCR; in TCRdb, only in-frame clones are kept and a portion is missing. The repertoire holds roughly 150,000 clones, with 55% as singletons. The sequenced material came from CD4+ T cells sorted from blood. These receptors were obtained from a human donor in good health. The conserved cysteine and the conserved F or W are not part of the CDR3 here. The D gene is left open where the match is weak.

j_call d_call v_call cdr3_aa
TRBJ2-7 - TRBV10-3 AISESRGGAY
TRBJ2-3 - TRBV29-1 SVEQITDTQY
TRBJ2-5 TRBD2 TRBV23-1 ASSRGRGTSLPKSEETQY
TRBJ2-2 - TRBV5-1 ASRRTPNTGELF
TRBJ2-7 - TRBV7-9 ASSLTGTPYEQY
TRBJ2-6 TRBD2 TRBV11-2 ASSSRLAGFSGANVLT
TRBJ1-5 - TRBV7-2 ASSQEQGKPGNQPQH
TRBJ2-3 TRBD1 TRBV5-4 ASSFGTGAATQY
TRBJ1-5 TRBD1 TRBV29-1 SVMTLGQGGNQPQH
TRBJ1-5 - TRBV7-9 ASSLEAYQPQH
TRBJ2-1 - TRBV11-2 ASTHRAVNEQF
TRBJ1-2 - TRBV19 ASGRDTYGYT
- TRBD1 TRBV7-8 ASSLGGGQANSYEQY
TRBJ1-1 - TRBV29-1 SAEVRLGTEAF
TRBJ1-5 - TRBV5-1 ASSLSPDSNQPQH
TRBJ1-5 - TRBV7-9 ASSLDLVQGSHNQPQH
TRBJ2-3 - TRBV29-1 SVEAGGTDTQY
TRBJ2-5 - TRBV29-1 SVVKDVKLETQY
TRBJ2-1 - TRBV20-1 SAREGPRRF
TRBJ2-7 - TRBV5-6 ASSSSWKSYEQY
TRBJ1-2 - TRBV5-6 ASGRQGSRRGYT
TRBJ2-6 - TRBV6-5 ASRWSLSGANVLT
TRBJ2-1 TRBD2 TRBV5-1 ASSLGLAALGNEQF
TRBJ1-1 TRBD1 TRBV29-1 SVGTGLNTEAF
TRBJ2-7 - TRBV5-1 ASSLVGIREQY
TRBJ2-1 TRBD1 TRBV6-5 ASRDRATYNEQF